This T cell receptor beta chain was retrieved from a study of cytomegalovirus exposure and HLA in healthy donors. Study information: Both the roughly 120 validation repertoires and the roughly 700 first-cohort repertoires used the same platform, as reported by a later analysis.

Data came from immunoSEQ multiplex PCR; TCRdb stores just in-frame clones and leaves some out. This table has about 250,000 clones, about 90% appearing once. General study findings and limits: First-cohort TCR clusters tended to co-occur in the 120 or so validation repertoires, a later analysis found. Confirmation was obtained in vitro that a few CMV-associated chains are specific for CMV antigens.

V was cut by 1 base and J by 4 bases, with 10 bases left in between. CDR1 and CDR2 (germline): SGHAT, FQNNGV. The CDR3 has 14 residues. Among the roughly 120 subjects of the validation cohort, separate from the roughly 730-subject first cohort, were the donors. A note on this clone: Its matching antigen is unknown.

The receptor's source is a man aged 18 to 30 in good health and CMV-seropositive. The chain has TRBV11-2 and TRBJ1-2; weak D call: TRBD1 (5 bases). The sequenced sample was PBMCs. The CDR3 nucleotides are TGTGCCAGCAGCTTAGGGGGGGGAGGCTATGGCTACACCTTC. Protein: CASSLGGGGYGYTF. The full variable domain, in which reference TRBV11-2 and TRBJ1-2 provide the parts outside the CDR3, is EAGVAQSPRYKIIEKRQSVAFWCNPISGHATLYWYQQILGQGPKLLIQFQNNGVVDDSQLPKDRFSAERLKGVDSTLKIQPAKLEDSAVYLCASSLGGGGYGYTFGSGTRLTVV.